These 21 T cell receptor beta chains share one sample of origin, sequenced in a study of shared clonotypes between healthy human individuals. TCRdb's table, derived via immunoSEQ multiplex PCR, lists solely in-frame clones and lacks some. The repertoire holds around 330,000 clones, with around 74% as singletons. The specimen sequenced was memory CD4+ T cells sorted from blood. Subset given: CD45RA-negative fraction. The receptor source for this set is a man aged 30-40 years in good health.

This clone was seen ten or more times. The V call is TRBV4-3, the J call TRBJ1-2, with TRBD1 matching over 7 bases. The J segment lost 1 base and the V segment lost 0 bases, leaving 11 bases of the junction unmatched. This CDR3 has 18 residues. Germline V gene lookup returns CDR1 LGHNA and CDR2 YSLEER. CDR3 nucleotides: TGCGCCAGCAGCCAAGAGAGGAGCGGGACAGCTATTAACTATGGCTACACCTTC. This encodes CASSQERSGTAINYGYTF.

This rearrangement joins TRBV28 to TRBJ2-1; a weak D match, TRBD1 (6 bases). The CDR3 has 13 amino acids. Trimming took 11 bases from V and 0 from J, leaving 11 bases between them. Germline V CDR1 and CDR2: MDHEN, SYDVKM. CDR3 nucleotide sequence: TGTGCCGGTCAGGGGCGCTCCTACAATGAGCAGTTCTTC. Its translation is CAGQGRSYNEQFF.

This chain links TRBV28 with TRBJ1-2; 8 nucleotides agree with TRBD1. V dropped 7 bases and J dropped 3; count of bases not matched to a gene: 4. CDR1 MDHEN and CDR2 SYDVKM come from the germline V gene. The CDR3 is made up of 13 amino acids. This chain's CDR3 is CASTPTGDYGYTF. CDR3 DNA sequence: TGTGCCAGCACCCCGACAGGGGACTATGGCTACACCTTC.

This clone has more than one count but fewer than ten. The rearrangement joins TRBV15 to TRBJ2-1; 8 positions match TRBD1. Germline CDR1 is LNHNV and CDR2 is YYDKDF (reference sequence). With V trimmed by 5 bases and J by 0 bases, 9 bases remained unmatched. The CDR3 contains 17 residues. CDR3 protein: CATSQEKTGGSYNEQFF. The CDR3 coding sequence is TGTGCCACCAGCCAAGAGAAAACAGGGGGCTCCTACAATGAGCAGTTCTTC.

This rearrangement joins TRBV7-8 to TRBJ2-1; D might be TRBD2 (6 bases). The CDR3 extends over 17 amino acids. With 1 base removed from V and 0 bases from J, the gap between germline ends came to 13 bases. CDR1 and CDR2 (germline): SGHVS, FQNEAQ. CDR3 protein: CASSLVFVGSSYNEQFF. The CDR3 nucleotides are TGTGCCAGCAGCTTAGTCTTTGTCGGGAGCTCCTACAATGAGCAGTTCTTC.

The chain combines TRBV5-6 with TRBJ2-2; TRBD2 aligns across 7 bases. The germline V gene has CDR1 SGHDT and CDR2 YYEEEE. CDR3 length: 17 amino acids. J lost 5 bases, V lost 5 bases, and 15 bases had no gene match. The CDR3 reads CASSSGREGLGTGELFF. CDR3 bases: TGTGCCAGCAGTTCGGGGAGGGAGGGCCTCGGTACCGGGGAGCTGTTTTTT. Using reference TRBV5-6 and TRBJ2-2 for the parts outside the CDR3, the full variable domain is DAGVTQSPTHLIKTRGQQVTLRCSPKSGHDTVSWYQQALGQGPQFIFQYYEEEERQRGNFPDRFSGHQFPNYSSELNVNALLLGDSALYLCASSSGREGLGTGELFFGEGSRLTVL.

V usage is TRBV5-6 and J usage is TRBJ2-7; 7 bases are shared with TRBD1. CDR1 SGHDT and CDR2 YYEEEE come from the germline V gene. Trimming removed 1 base from V and 0 bases from J; junction bases left unmatched: 7. This CDR3 spans 16 amino acids. The chain's CDR3 is CASSLRGQRFSYEQYF. The CDR3, as DNA: TGTGCCAGCAGCTTGAGGGGACAGCGATTCTCCTACGAGCAGTACTTC.

This clone appeared many times. V usage is TRBV28 and J usage is TRBJ2-3, with TRBD2 matching 8 bases. With V trimmed by 6 bases and J by 2 bases, 13 bases remained unmatched. The CDR3 totals 17 residues. Looked up from germline, CDR1 is MDHEN and CDR2 is SYDVKM. The CDR3 sequence is CASSPLELAAYTDTQYF. Here the CDR3 DNA reads TGTGCCAGCAGCCCCCTCGAACTAGCGGCTTACACAGATACGCAGTATTTT.

This chain connects TRBV15 to TRBJ1-5; D might be TRBD1 (6 bases). Trimming stripped 3 bases from V and 6 bases from J, with 18 bases between. The V gene's germline CDR1 is LNHNV and CDR2 YYDKDF (reference sequence). The CDR3 covers 16 residues. The CDR3 DNA reads as TGTGCCACCAGCAGGCCCCCCGGGGGGCCTAGTCAGCCCCAGCATTTT. Protein sequence: CATSRPPGGPSQPQHF.

This clone was counted between two and nine times. The chain has TRBV7-9 and TRBJ2-5, with 9 nucleotides matching TRBD2. Germline loops: CDR1 SEHNR, CDR2 FQNEAQ (reference sequence). The CDR3 extends over 17 amino acids. V dropped 3 bases and J dropped 5; count of bases not matched to a gene: 13. The CDR3, as DNA: TGTGCCAGCAGCTTTCTGACCGGTAGCGGGAGCTTGGAGACCCAGTACTTC. Amino acids: CASSFLTGSGSLETQYF.

This chain uses TRBV7-8 with TRBJ1-1; perhaps TRBD1 as D (5 bases). Germline V CDR1 and CDR2: SGHVS, FQNEAQ. Trimming shortened V by 0 bases and J by 0 bases, and 17 bases separated the two germline ends. This CDR3 comprises 18 residues. The CDR3 loop reads CASSLAGAGRGMNTEAFF. Here the CDR3 DNA reads TGTGCCAGCAGCTTAGCAGGGGCGGGTAGAGGGATGAACACTGAAGCTTTCTTT.

This clone was seen only a few times. The rearrangement links TRBV5-6 to TRBJ2-1; 7 nucleotides align to TRBD2. The trim removed 4 bases at V and 1 base at J, leaving 11 bases unmatched. This CDR3 is 17 amino acids long. The germline CDR1 and CDR2 sequences are SGHDT and YYEEEE. As DNA, the CDR3 is TGTGCCAGCAGCCTGCAGGCGGGCGGGAGATCCTACAATGAGCAGTTCTTC. This encodes CASSLQAGGRSYNEQFF.

The rearrangement uses TRBV10-3 and TRBJ2-1, with D maybe TRBD2 (6 bases). The CDR3 has 14 residues. The germline gives CDR1 ENHRY, CDR2 SYGVKD. V was cut by 7 bases and J by 5 bases, with 15 bases left in between. CDR3 nucleotides: TGTGCCATCAATTTAGGGACTCATAACAATGAGCAGTTCTTC. Protein product: CAINLGTHNNEQFF.

This sequence joins TRBV4-1 and TRBJ2-5; 7 nucleotides agree with TRBD2. CDR1 and CDR2 from the germline V gene are MGHRA and YSYEKL. CDR3 size: 15 residues. The V and J ends lost 2 bases and 2 bases, in that order; junction bases with no gene match: 5. The chain's CDR3 is CASSQRLAVQETQYF. Here the CDR3 DNA reads TGCGCCAGCAGCCAACGACTAGCTGTACAAGAGACCCAGTACTTC.

The J gene is TRBJ2-5, the V gene TRBV27; 8 nucleotides match TRBD1. The CDR3 loop spans 16 amino acids. J gave up 3 bases and V 5 bases, and 11 bases lay outside the gene matches. Germline V gene sequence: CDR1 MNHEY, CDR2 SMNVEV (reference sequence). This CDR3 is CASSKGQGKAEETQYF. CDR3 DNA: TGTGCCAGCAGTAAAGGACAGGGTAAGGCAGAAGAGACCCAGTACTTC.

The table lists this clone with many counts. Other DNA sequences in this sample translate to the same CDR3. V and J are TRBV6-1 and TRBJ1-5; no reliable D call. Trimming left V 1 base short and J 4 bases short, with 11 bases between. The CDR3 consists of 15 residues. The germline CDR1 and CDR2 sequences are MNHNS and SASEGT. The CDR3 sequence: CASSEGSGMNQPQHF. DNA of the CDR3: TGTGCCAGCAGTGAAGGTTCGGGCATGAATCAGCCCCAGCATTTT.

This clone has more than one count but fewer than ten. The chain joins TRBV7-8 to TRBJ1-5; possibly TRBD1 for D (6 bases). The length of the CDR3 is 15 residues. Trimming removed 0 bases from V and 6 bases from J, with 12 bases in between. The V gene's germline CDR1 is SGHVS and CDR2 FQNEAQ. CDR3 protein: CASSLAFGGGQPQHF. The CDR3 DNA sequence: TGTGCCAGCAGCTTAGCGTTCGGAGGGGGTCAGCCCCAGCATTTT.

This chain links TRBV29-1 with TRBJ1-5; TRBD1 is a possible D gene (5 bases). Germline V CDR1 and CDR2: SQVTM, ANQGSEA. This CDR3 has 12 residues. V shed 6 bases and J shed 3 bases, with 9 bases lying between them. This CDR3 is CSVGGNNQPQHF. The CDR3 DNA follows: TGCAGCGTGGGGGGGAACAATCAGCCCCAGCATTTT.

This clone has a handful of counts. The chain combines TRBV14 with TRBJ1-2; D remains unclear. V was clipped by 1 base and J by 4 bases, with 13 bases between them. This CDR3 contains 15 residues. In germline, CDR1 is SGHDN, CDR2 FVKESK. The CDR3 DNA follows: TGTGCCAGCAGCCAAGCCGCCCCTGGGCTCTATGGCTACACCTTC. Residues: CASSQAAPGLYGYTF.

The rearrangement joins TRBV2 to TRBJ2-7, with D unresolved. From germline, CDR1 is SNHLY and CDR2 FYNNEI. Trimming took 4 bases from V and 9 from J, leaving 13 bases between them. This CDR3 is 12 amino acids long. The CDR3 nucleotides read TGTGCCAGCAGTGTCGATCTGGCTACGCAGTACTTC. As protein: CASSVDLATQYF.

The chain has TRBV12-5 and TRBJ1-2; D might be TRBD1 (5 bases). With 4 bases removed from V and 3 bases from J, the gap between germline ends came to 15 bases. The germline CDR1 and CDR2 sequences are LGHNT and FRNRAP. The CDR3 is made up of 15 amino acids. This CDR3 is CASGYQGQRDYGYTF. CDR3 coding DNA: TGTGCTAGTGGTTATCAGGGTCAAAGGGACTATGGCTACACCTTC.